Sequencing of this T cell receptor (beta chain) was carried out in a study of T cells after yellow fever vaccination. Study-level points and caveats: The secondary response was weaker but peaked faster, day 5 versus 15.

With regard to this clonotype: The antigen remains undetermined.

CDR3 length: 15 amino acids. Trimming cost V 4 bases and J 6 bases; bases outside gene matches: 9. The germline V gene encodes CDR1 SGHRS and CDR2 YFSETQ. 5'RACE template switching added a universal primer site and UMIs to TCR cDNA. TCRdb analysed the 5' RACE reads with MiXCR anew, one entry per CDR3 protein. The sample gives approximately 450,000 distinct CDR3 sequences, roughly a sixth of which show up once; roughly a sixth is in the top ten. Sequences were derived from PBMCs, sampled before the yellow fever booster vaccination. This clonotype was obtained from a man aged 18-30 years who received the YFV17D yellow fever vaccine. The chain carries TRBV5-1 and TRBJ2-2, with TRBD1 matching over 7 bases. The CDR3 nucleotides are TGCGCCAGCAGCCCCCATGGGACAGATGCCGGGGAGCTGTTTTTT. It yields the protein CASSPHGTDAGELFF.